Each of the 22 T cell receptor beta chains below was sequenced from the same sample in a study of T cell responses to AZD1222 COVID-19 vaccine. Repertoires were generated with immunoSEQ multiplex PCR, while TCRdb's copy carries only in-frame clones and drops some. The sample includes some 130,000 clones, under 95% seen only once; the top ten take under 4%. Sequenced material: peripheral blood, taken on day 0 of AZD1222 vaccination. These receptors originate from an adult in good health.

The chain joins TRBV7-9 to TRBJ1-2; tentatively, D is TRBD1 (5 bases). CDR3 size: 14 residues. Germline lookup yields CDR1 SEHNR and CDR2 FQNEAQ (reference sequence). V lost 5 bases and J lost 2, with 12 bases in between. The CDR3 sequence: CASSPMGGNYGYTF. CDR3 nucleotide sequence: TGTGCCAGCAGCCCCATGGGGGGAAACTATGGCTACACCTTC.

The genes are TRBV23-1 and TRBJ1-5; D unclear. TRBV23-1 is treated as an ORF (open reading frame) with a function not yet certain. The length of the CDR3 is 13 residues. V was pared by 3 bases and J by 11 bases, with 14 bases between. The CDR3 sequence: CASSHFLPLSQHF. The CDR3 DNA sequence: TGCGCCAGCAGTCATTTTCTCCCGTTGTCCCAGCATTTT.

The V gene is TRBV27, the J gene TRBJ1-3, with 8 nucleotides matching TRBD1. From germline, CDR1 is MNHEY and CDR2 SMNVEV (reference sequence). V was pared by 4 bases and J by 3 bases, with 8 bases of the junction left unmatched. There are 16 residues in the CDR3. The CDR3 DNA reads as TGTGCCAGCAGTTCACTCTCAGGGGGCGGTGGAAACACCATATATTTT. It translates to CASSSLSGGGGNTIYF.

This clone came up once. The chain uses TRBV7-2 and TRBJ1-2; D gene unclear. Looked up from germline, CDR1 is SGHTA and CDR2 is FQGNSA. CDR3 length: 14 residues. Trimming took 4 bases from V and 3 from J, leaving 12 bases between them. The CDR3 is CASSSYRKHYGYTF. Here the CDR3 DNA reads TGTGCCAGCAGCTCCTACAGAAAACACTATGGCTACACCTTC.

This clone was recorded once. The chain links TRBV4-1 to TRBJ2-1; 7 nucleotides align to TRBD2. The V gene's germline CDR1 is MGHRA and CDR2 YSYEKL. The CDR3 is 15 amino acids. The V and J ends lost 3 bases and 7 bases, in that order; junction bases with no gene match: 9. The CDR3 sequence: CASSHLRETVNEQFF. The CDR3 DNA is TGCGCCAGCAGCCATCTGCGGGAGACGGTAAATGAGCAGTTCTTC.

The rearrangement uses TRBV19 and TRBJ1-5; possibly TRBD1 for D (5 bases). This CDR3 has 12 residues. The germline V gene encodes CDR1 LNHDA and CDR2 SQIVND (reference sequence). Trimming took off 4 bases at V and 4 bases at J, with 5 bases between the two ends. The CDR3 bases are TGTGCCAGTAGTAACAGGAATCAGCCCCAGCATTTT. It yields the protein CASSNRNQPQHF.

The chain is built from TRBV19 and TRBJ1-5; weak D call: TRBD1 (5 bases). This CDR3 region has 12 residues. V lost 11 bases and J lost 0, with 8 bases in between. Germline CDR1 and CDR2: LNHDA and SQIVND (reference sequence). CDR3 DNA sequence: TGTGCCCTAGGGGATAGCAATCAGCCCCAGCATTTT. Residues: CALGDSNQPQHF. The full variable domain, in which reference TRBV19 and TRBJ1-5 provide the parts outside the CDR3, is DGGITQSPKYLFRKEGQNVTLSCEQNLNHDAMYWYRQDPGQGLRLIYYSQIVNDFQKGDIAEGYSVSREKKESFPLTVTSAQKNPTAFYLCALGDSNQPQHFGDGTRLSIL.

This clone was observed a few times. The chain combines TRBV11-2 with TRBJ2-7; no clear D. The CDR3 covers 14 residues. V was pared by 5 bases and J by 2 bases, with 13 bases between. Germline assignment: CDR1 SGHAT and CDR2 FQNNGV. The chain's CDR3 is CASSPVVVAYEQYF. The DNA for the CDR3 is TGTGCCAGCAGCCCGGTGGTCGTAGCCTACGAGCAGTACTTC.

This chain joins TRBV7-2 and TRBJ2-5; D is uncertain. V lost 5 bases and J lost 4, with 5 bases in between. The CDR3 consists of 11 residues. Germline V gene lookup returns CDR1 SGHTA and CDR2 FQGNSA. The CDR3 DNA is TGTGCCAGCAGCCCCTTAGAGACCCAGTACTTC. This encodes CASSPLETQYF.

The chain joins TRBV5-1 to TRBJ1-2, with D possibly being TRBD1 (5 bases). CDR3 length equals 12 residues. Germline V lookup: CDR1 SGHRS, CDR2 YFSETQ. Trimming pared 3 bases from V and 7 bases from J, leaving 10 bases between. CDR3: CASSSTGSGYTF. The CDR3 coding sequence is TGCGCCAGCAGCTCTACAGGCTCTGGCTACACCTTC.

This rearrangement joins TRBV24-1 to TRBJ2-5; D not certain. Germline CDR1 reads KGHDR; CDR2 reads SFDVKD. The CDR3 spans 11 residues. Trimming stripped 1 base from V and 8 bases from J, with 4 bases between. Here the CDR3 reads CATSDFRTQYF. CDR3 in DNA: TGTGCCACCAGTGATTTCCGCACCCAGTACTTC.

The DNA of the CDR3 is TGTGCCAGCAGTGGGGGCTCTGGGGCCAACGTCCTGACTTTC. As protein: CASSGGSGANVLTF. The chain links TRBV28 to TRBJ2-6; D may match TRBD1 or TRBD2 (5 bases each). V dropped 5 bases and J dropped 0 bases, with 5 bases sitting between them. This CDR3 comprises 14 residues. In germline, CDR1 is MDHEN, CDR2 SYDVKM.

The CDR3 loop reads CASKSTTISTDTQYF. The CDR3 coding sequence is TGTGCCAGCAAATCGACCACAATAAGCACAGATACGCAGTATTTT. The chain combines TRBV2 with TRBJ2-3; D is uncertain. The ends were cut back, 7 bases at V and 0 bases at J, with 14 bases in the middle. In germline, CDR1 is SNHLY, CDR2 FYNNEI. CDR3 size: 15 residues.

The chain uses TRBV4-2 and TRBJ1-6; weak D call: TRBD1 (5 bases). This CDR3 is built from 15 residues. V lost 4 bases to trimming and J lost 6 bases, with 13 bases between them. The germline gives CDR1 LGHNA, CDR2 YNFKEQ. CDR3 sequence (DNA): TGTGCCAGCAGCCGCCGGGACGGTCCTAATTCACCCCTCCACTTT. Its translation is CASSRRDGPNSPLHF.

This chain uses TRBV15 with TRBJ2-2, with D perhaps TRBD1 (5 bases). This CDR3 spans 15 amino acids. V was cut by 1 base and J by 0 bases, with 6 bases left in between. Germline CDR1 LNHNV, CDR2 YYDKDF (reference sequence). For the CDR3, the DNA is TGTGCCACCAGCAGAGGACAGACGAACACCGGGGAGCTGTTTTTT. This gives the protein CATSRGQTNTGELFF.

The chain recombines TRBV6-5 with TRBJ2-7; 15 bases align to TRBD2. This CDR3 has 16 residues. Germline CDR1 MNHEY, CDR2 SVGAGI. Trimming at V came to 4 bases and at J to 5 bases, leaving 6 bases not matched to a gene. The CDR3 region is CASSLGLAGGRHEQYF. In nucleotides, the CDR3 is TGTGCCAGCAGTTTGGGACTAGCGGGAGGTCGTCACGAGCAGTACTTC.

This clone was counted only a few times. The J gene is TRBJ1-1, the V gene TRBV12-3 or TRBV12-4, with no clear D. Trimming stripped 6 bases from V and 4 bases from J, with 9 bases between. The CDR3 is made up of 12 amino acids. The CDR3 loop is CASRRSGTEAFF. The CDR3 DNA reads as TGTGCCAGCAGAAGGAGTGGCACTGAAGCTTTCTTT.

V and J are TRBV7-9 and TRBJ1-4; 8 positions agree with TRBD1. This CDR3 comprises 19 residues. V trimming: 4 bases; J trimming: 5 bases; junction bases outside the gene matches: 18. Germline loops: CDR1 SEHNR, CDR2 FQNEAQ (reference sequence). CDR3 coding DNA: TGTGCCAGCAGCTCCGGCCGTCTTCGGGCAGGGGGCGCGAATGAAAAACTGTTTTTT. It yields the protein CASSSGRLRAGGANEKLFF.

This chain joins TRBV5-4 and TRBJ1-1, with unresolved D. V lost 2 bases, J lost 1 base, and 6 bases lay in between. Germline CDR1 is SGHNT and CDR2 is YYREEE (reference sequence). The CDR3 loop spans 13 amino acids. The CDR3 sequence: CASSFGRNTEAFF. DNA for the CDR3: TGTGCCAGCAGCTTTGGCAGGAACACTGAAGCTTTCTTT.

This chain links TRBV19 with TRBJ2-2; D is uncertain. Trimming left V 3 bases short and J 0 bases short, with 11 bases between. CDR3 size: 16 residues. Germline CDR1 and CDR2: LNHDA and SQIVND (reference sequence). The CDR3, as DNA: TGTGCCAGTAGTATCGAAGGCCCTCCGAACACCGGGGAGCTGTTTTTT. It specifies CASSIEGPPNTGELFF.

V and J are TRBV9 and TRBJ2-5; D is ambiguous. The ends were cut back, 3 bases at V and 4 bases at J, with 16 bases in the middle. CDR1 and CDR2 from the germline V gene are SGDLS and YYNGEE. The CDR3 loop spans 15 amino acids. This chain's CDR3 is CASSGSPGSGETQYF. The CDR3 region has the DNA TGTGCCAGCAGCGGAAGTCCAGGCAGTGGAGAGACCCAGTACTTC.

This chain connects TRBV11-1 to TRBJ2-5, with TRBD2 matching 10 bases. Germline values: CDR1 SGHAT, CDR2 FQDESV (reference sequence). The CDR3 runs 15 residues. J was trimmed by 3 bases and V by 5 bases; bases with no gene match: 6. This chain's CDR3 is CASSRRLAGEETQYF. In DNA, the CDR3 is TGTGCCAGCAGCCGTCGGCTAGCGGGAGAAGAGACCCAGTACTTC. The full variable domain, rest sourced from reference TRBV11-1 and TRBJ2-5, is EAEVAQSPRYKITEKSQAVAFWCDPISGHATLYWYRQILGQGPELLVQFQDESVVDDSQLPKDRFSAERLKGVDSTLKIQPAELGDSAMYLCASSRRLAGEETQYFGPGTRLLVL.